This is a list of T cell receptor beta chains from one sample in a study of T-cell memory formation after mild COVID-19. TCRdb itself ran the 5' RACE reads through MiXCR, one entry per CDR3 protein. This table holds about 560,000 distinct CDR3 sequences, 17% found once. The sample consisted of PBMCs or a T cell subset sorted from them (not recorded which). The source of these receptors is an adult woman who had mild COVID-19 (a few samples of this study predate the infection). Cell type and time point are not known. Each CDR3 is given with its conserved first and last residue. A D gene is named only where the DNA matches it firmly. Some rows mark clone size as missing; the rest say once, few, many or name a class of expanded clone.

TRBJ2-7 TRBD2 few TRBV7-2 CASSLGTSGSRVQYF TGTGCCAGCAGCTTAGGGACTAGCGGGAGTCGTGTGCAGTACTTC
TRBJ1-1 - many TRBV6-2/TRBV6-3 CASSDPGWSTEAFF TGTGCCAGCAGCGACCCGGGGTGGAGCACTGAAGCTTTCTTT
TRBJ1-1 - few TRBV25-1 CASTPRGQGEAFF TGTGCCAGCACTCCAAGGGGCCAAGGTGAAGCTTTCTTT
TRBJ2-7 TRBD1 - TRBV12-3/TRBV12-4 CASSYGQGVYEQYF TGTGCCAGCAGTTATGGACAGGGGGTCTACGAGCAGTACTTC
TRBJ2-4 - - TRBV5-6 CASSLPGQLAKNIQYF TGTGCCAGCAGCCTCCCGGGACAACTAGCCAAAAACATTCAGTACTTC
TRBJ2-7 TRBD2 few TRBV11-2 CASSPSLAGPSYEQYF TGTGCCAGCAGCCCCTCCCTAGCGGGGCCTTCTTACGAGCAGTACTTC
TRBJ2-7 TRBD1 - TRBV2 CASTPKGQGTYEQYF TGTGCCAGCACTCCGAAGGGACAGGGTACCTACGAGCAGTACTTC
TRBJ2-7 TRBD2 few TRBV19 CASSIDLLAGVGEQYF TGTGCCAGTAGTATAGACCTCCTAGCGGGAGTGGGGGAGCAGTACTTC
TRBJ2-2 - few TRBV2 CASSELAGANTGELFF TGTGCCAGCAGCGAGCTTGCGGGGGCAAACACCGGGGAGCTGTTTTTT
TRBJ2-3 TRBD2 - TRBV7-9 CASSPGVAGLSDTQYF TGTGCCAGCAGCCCCGGGGTAGCGGGTTTGTCGGATACGCAGTATTTT
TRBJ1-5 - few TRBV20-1 CSASNPTGISNQPQHF TGCAGTGCTAGTAATCCGACGGGGATAAGCAATCAGCCCCAGCATTTT
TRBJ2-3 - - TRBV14 CASSQGGTAADTQYF TGTGCCAGCAGCCAAGGGGGGACGGCAGCAGATACGCAGTATTTT
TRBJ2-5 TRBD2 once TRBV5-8 CASSLARRLAGPQETQYF TGTGCCAGCAGCTTGGCTCGGAGACTAGCGGGGCCGCAAGAGACCCAGTACTTC
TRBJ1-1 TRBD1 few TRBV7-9 CASSLGQGGLMNTEAFF TGTGCCAGCAGCTTAGGGCAGGGGGGCCTCATGAACACTGAAGCTTTCTTT
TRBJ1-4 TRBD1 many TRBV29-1 CSAGQGREKLFF TGCAGCGCGGGACAGGGTCGGGAAAAACTGTTTTTT
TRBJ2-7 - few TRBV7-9 CASSLVSGTTYEQYF TGTGCCAGCAGCTTAGTTTCGGGGACGACCTACGAGCAGTACTTC
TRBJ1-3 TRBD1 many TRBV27 CASRRQGSSGNTIYF TGTGCCAGCAGAAGACAGGGAAGCTCTGGAAACACCATATATTTT
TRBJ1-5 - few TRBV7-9 CASSPDTLYQPQHF TGTGCCAGCAGCCCGGACACTTTATATCAGCCCCAGCATTTT
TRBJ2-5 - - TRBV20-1 CSASFGLDTSLWWETQYF TGCAGTGCTAGTTTTGGCTTGGACACTAGCTTGTGGTGGGAGACCCAGTACTTC
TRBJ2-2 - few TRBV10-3 CAISENMLGTGELFF TGTGCCATCAGTGAGAATATGTTGGGCACCGGGGAGCTGTTTTTT
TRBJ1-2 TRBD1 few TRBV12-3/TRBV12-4 CASSPPGQLAPNYGYTF TGTGCCAGCAGTCCCCCGGGACAGCTAGCTCCAAACTATGGCTACACCTTC
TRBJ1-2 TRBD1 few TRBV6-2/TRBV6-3 CASSNLRTGVNYGYTF TGTGCCAGCAGTAACCTTCGGACAGGCGTCAACTATGGCTACACCTTC
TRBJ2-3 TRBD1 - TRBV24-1 CATSDPTGVQADTQYF TGTGCCACCAGTGATCCCACAGGGGTCCAGGCAGATACGCAGTATTTT
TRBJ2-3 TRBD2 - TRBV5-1 CASSSLISGPGTDTQYF TGCGCCAGCAGCTCCCTAATTAGCGGGCCTGGGACAGATACGCAGTATTTT
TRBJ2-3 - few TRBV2 CASGTVGASTDTQYF TGTGCCAGCGGGACGGTGGGGGCTAGCACAGATACGCAGTATTTT
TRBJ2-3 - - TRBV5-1 CASSLVIGDTDTQYF TGCGCCAGCAGCTTGGTTATTGGAGACACAGATACGCAGTATTTT
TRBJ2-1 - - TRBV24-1 CATSDLWGGEQFF TGTGCCACCAGTGATTTGTGGGGCGGTGAGCAGTTCTTC
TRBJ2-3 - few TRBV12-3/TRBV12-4 CASSFSGLATDTQYF TGTGCCAGCAGTTTCAGCGGTCTAGCCACAGATACGCAGTATTTT
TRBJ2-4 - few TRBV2 CASSERFIAKNIQYF TGTGCCAGCAGTGAAAGATTTATAGCCAAAAACATTCAGTACTTC
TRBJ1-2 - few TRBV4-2 CASSQDPFRGYTF TGTGCCAGCAGCCAAGATCCGTTTAGGGGCTACACCTTC
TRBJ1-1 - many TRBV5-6 CASSLAGRNTEAFF TGTGCCAGCAGCTTGGCCGGCAGGAACACTGAAGCTTTCTTT
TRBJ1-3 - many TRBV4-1 CASSQAVSGNTIYF TGCGCCAGCAGCCAAGCGGTCTCTGGAAACACCATATATTTT
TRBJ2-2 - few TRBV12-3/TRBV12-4 CASFPGPTNTGELFF TGTGCCAGTTTTCCGGGGCCCACGAACACCGGGGAGCTGTTTTTT
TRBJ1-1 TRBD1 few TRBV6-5 CASSADRVLFANTEAFF TGTGCCAGCAGCGCGGACAGGGTCCTCTTCGCGAACACTGAAGCTTTCTTT
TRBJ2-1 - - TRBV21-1 CASSKGRTALVMNEQFF TGTGCCAGCAGCAAAGGGAGGACAGCCCTAGTGATGAATGAGCAGTTCTTC
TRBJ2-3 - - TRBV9 CASSPKGRPTDTQYF TGTGCCAGCAGCCCGAAGGGGCGCCCCACAGATACGCAGTATTTT
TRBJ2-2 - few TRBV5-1 CASAVDGNTGELFF TGCGCCAGCGCAGTTGACGGAAACACCGGGGAGCTGTTTTTT
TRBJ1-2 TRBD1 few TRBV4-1 CASKQGTGDSHGYTF TGCGCCAGCAAACAAGGGACAGGGGATTCGCATGGCTACACCTTC
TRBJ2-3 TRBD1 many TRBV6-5 CASSRTGPTDTQYF TGTGCCAGCAGCAGGACAGGGCCTACAGATACGCAGTATTTT
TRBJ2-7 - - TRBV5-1 CASRTQGSDEQYF TGCGCCAGCCGAACTCAGGGGTCAGACGAGCAGTACTTC
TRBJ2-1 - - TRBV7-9 CASSSVDEQFF TGTGCCAGCAGCTCGGTGGATGAGCAGTTCTTC
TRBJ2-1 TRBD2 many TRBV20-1 CSASERGVYNEQFF TGCAGTGCTAGCGAGCGGGGGGTTTACAATGAGCAGTTCTTC